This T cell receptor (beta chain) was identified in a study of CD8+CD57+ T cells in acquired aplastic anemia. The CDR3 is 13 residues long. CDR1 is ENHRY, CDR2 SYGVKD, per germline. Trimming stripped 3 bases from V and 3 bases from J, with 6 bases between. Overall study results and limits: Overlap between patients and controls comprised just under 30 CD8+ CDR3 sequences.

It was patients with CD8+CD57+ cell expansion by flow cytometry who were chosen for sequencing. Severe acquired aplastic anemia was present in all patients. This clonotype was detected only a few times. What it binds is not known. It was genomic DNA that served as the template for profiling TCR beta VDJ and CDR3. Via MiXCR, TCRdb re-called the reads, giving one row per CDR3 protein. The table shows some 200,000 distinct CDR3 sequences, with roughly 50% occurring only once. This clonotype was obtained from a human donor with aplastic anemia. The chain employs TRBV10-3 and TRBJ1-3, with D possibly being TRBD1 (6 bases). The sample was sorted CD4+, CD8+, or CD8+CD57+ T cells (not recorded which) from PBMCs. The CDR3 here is CAISDRGGNTIYF. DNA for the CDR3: TGTGCCATCAGTGACAGGGGTGGAAACACCATATATTTT.